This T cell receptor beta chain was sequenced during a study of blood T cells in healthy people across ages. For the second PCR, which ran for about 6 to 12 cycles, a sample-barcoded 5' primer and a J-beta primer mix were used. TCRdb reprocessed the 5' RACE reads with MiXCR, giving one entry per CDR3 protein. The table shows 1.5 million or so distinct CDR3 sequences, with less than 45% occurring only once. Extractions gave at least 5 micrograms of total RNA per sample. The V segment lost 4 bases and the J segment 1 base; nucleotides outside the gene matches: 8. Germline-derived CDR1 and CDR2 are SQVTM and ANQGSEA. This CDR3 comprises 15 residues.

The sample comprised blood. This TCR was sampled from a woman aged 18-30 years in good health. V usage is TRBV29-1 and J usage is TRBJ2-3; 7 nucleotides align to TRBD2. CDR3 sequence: CSVVSWGGGTDTQYF. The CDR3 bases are TGCAGCGTTGTGTCTTGGGGAGGGGGCACAGATACGCAGTATTTT.